This T cell receptor beta chain was captured in a study of T cells after yellow fever vaccination. Study observations and caveats: Reappearing after the booster were most of the clones from primary vaccination (roughly 95% CD4, approximately 89% CD8).

Trimming removed 5 bases from V and 1 base from J, with 9 bases in between. This CDR3 contains 15 residues. This clonotype was detected only a few times. Antigen specificity is unknown. In making TCR cDNA, 5'RACE template switching added a universal primer site and UMIs to it. From the 5' RACE reads, TCRdb called clonotypes with MiXCR, one entry per CDR3 protein. Of 150,000 to 200,000 distinct CDR3 sequences listed, roughly 6.2% were seen once; the top ten hold less than 3%. The TCR was taken from a man aged 18 to 30 who received the YFV17D yellow fever vaccine. This chain joins TRBV12-3 or TRBV12-4 and TRBJ2-6; D may be TRBD1 (5 bases). The sequencing used CD4+ T cells sorted from PBMCs, collected on the day of the first yellow fever vaccination. CDR3 amino acids: CASSQTGSGANVLTF. The DNA for the CDR3 is TGTGCCAGCAGTCAAACAGGTTCTGGGGCCAACGTCCTGACTTTC.